The 16 T cell receptor beta chains below come from one sample, sequenced in a study of post-analysis software for immune sequencing data. Study results and caveats: TRBV5-6, TRBV5-1 and TRBV20-1 belonged to a set of roughly 5 TRBV segments that were more frequent in patients than controls.

These receptors' antigens are unknown. Presence of unique molecular identifiers characterized the TCR beta cDNA libraries. MiXCR, run by TCRdb on the PCR reads, gives a single entry per CDR3 protein. The sample contains hundreds of thousands of distinct CDR3 sequences, roughly three fifths of which appear only once. Material for sequencing was blood. These receptors originate from a girl under 10 years old with multiple sclerosis.

The genes are TRBV10-3 and TRBJ2-7; 9 nucleotides match TRBD2. The CDR3 length is 17 residues. Trimming removed 0 bases from V and 3 bases from J; junction bases left unmatched: 9. Germline loops: CDR1 ENHRY, CDR2 SYGVKD. CDR3 in DNA: TGTGCCATCAGTGAGTCGGGCGGGAGGGCCCTAAGCTACGAGCAGTACTTC. It specifies CAISESGGRALSYEQYF.

This chain connects TRBV9 to TRBJ2-1, with 13 bases aligning to TRBD2. With 10 bases clipped from V and 6 bases from J, the junction kept 10 bases outside the gene matches. This CDR3 is 15 amino acids long. Germline CDR1 SGDLS, CDR2 YYNGEE. The CDR3 sequence is CASMAGLAGVNEQFF. CDR3 sequence (DNA): TGTGCCTCCATGGCCGGACTAGCGGGGGTCAATGAGCAGTTCTTC.

The chain carries TRBV3-1 and TRBJ2-5; no firm D call. V dropped 1 base and J dropped 0 bases, with 6 bases sitting between them. Germline V gene lookup returns CDR1 LGHDT and CDR2 YNNKEL (reference sequence). This CDR3 is 14 amino acids long. The CDR3 region is CASSQAIDQETQYF. CDR3 sequence (DNA): TGTGCCAGCAGCCAAGCAATAGACCAAGAGACCCAGTACTTC.

This chain uses TRBV7-9 with TRBJ2-5; 10 bases agree with TRBD2. With V trimmed by 0 bases and J by 12 bases, 7 bases remained unmatched. The CDR3 consists of 14 residues. The germline gives CDR1 SEHNR, CDR2 FQNEAQ (reference sequence). CDR3 loop: CASSLAPVGLAKYF. In DNA, the CDR3 is TGTGCCAGCAGCTTAGCGCCGGTGGGACTAGCGAAGTACTTC.

The chain combines TRBV15 with TRBJ2-3, with D hard to call. Germline loops: CDR1 LNHNV, CDR2 YYDKDF (reference sequence). V lost 1 base to trimming and J lost 4 bases, with 9 bases between them. This CDR3 contains 14 residues. The CDR3 is CATSRAGGADTQYF. CDR3 coding DNA: TGTGCCACCAGCAGAGCAGGTGGGGCAGATACGCAGTATTTT.

The CDR3 sequence is CSAVAGVRNEQFF. In DNA form, the CDR3 reads TGCAGTGCTGTAGCGGGAGTGAGAAATGAGCAGTTCTTC. The chain recombines TRBV20-1 with TRBJ2-1; 9 bases map to TRBD2. V shed 5 bases, J shed 7 bases, and the junction held 6 bases outside the gene matches. There are 13 residues in the CDR3. Germline values: CDR1 DFQATT, CDR2 SNEGSKA (reference sequence).

This chain joins TRBV6-1 and TRBJ2-1, with D perhaps matching TRBD1 or TRBD2 (5 bases each). Germline V lookup: CDR1 MNHNS, CDR2 SASEGT. The CDR3 runs 14 residues. Trimming removed 11 bases at V and 5 bases at J, with 19 bases between. CDR3 DNA: TGTGCCTCCAAGGGGCCCGGGGCCAACAATGAGCAGTTCTTC. Amino acid sequence: CASKGPGANNEQFF.

The chain joins TRBV6-4 to TRBJ1-6; perhaps TRBD1 as D (5 bases). Germline V gene lookup returns CDR1 MRHNA and CDR2 SNTAGT. Trimming cost V 3 bases and J 9 bases, with 15 bases left between them. CDR3 length equals 15 residues. The CDR3: CASSESGAMGSPLHF. The DNA of the CDR3 is TGTGCCAGCAGTGAATCTGGGGCTATGGGTTCACCCCTCCACTTT.

This clonotype has a handful of counts. The rearrangement links TRBV12-5 to TRBJ2-7; TRBD1 matches at 8 bases. The J call may be incorrect, as the DNA end agrees better with TRBJ2-5. This CDR3 has 15 amino acids. Germline V gene sequence: CDR1 LGHNT, CDR2 FRNRAP. This chain's CDR3 is CASGLPQGAGETQYF. CDR3 coding DNA: TGTGCTAGTGGTTTGCCCCAGGGGGCTGGAGAGACCCAGTACTTC.

The chain links TRBV7-6 to TRBJ2-1, with 13 bases lining up with TRBD2. V dropped 5 bases and J dropped 14; count of bases not matched to a gene: 9. CDR1 is SGHVS, CDR2 FNYEAQ, per germline. The CDR3 has 14 residues. Here the CDR3 reads CASSDGLAGVWEFF. For the CDR3, the DNA is TGTGCCAGCAGCGACGGACTAGCGGGAGTGTGGGAGTTCTTC.

This chain joins TRBV7-2 and TRBJ1-1; no definite D call. The V end was cut by 5 bases, the J end by 4 bases, with 11 bases between. In germline, CDR1 is SGHTA, CDR2 FQGNSA. CDR3 length: 13 amino acids. The CDR3 protein is CASSPNMGTEAFF. The CDR3, as DNA: TGTGCCAGCAGCCCTAACATGGGCACTGAAGCTTTCTTT.

The sample holds a few counts of this clonotype. The J gene is TRBJ2-7, the V gene TRBV27, with D perhaps matching TRBD1 (6 bases). The CDR3 is made up of 14 amino acids. Germline V gene sequence: CDR1 MNHEY, CDR2 SMNVEV (reference sequence). V lost 4 bases and J 0 bases, leaving 10 bases between the germline ends. CDR3 loop: CASSSYRDSYEQYF. The DNA for the CDR3 is TGTGCCAGCAGTTCCTACAGGGACTCCTACGAGCAGTACTTC.

The chain employs TRBV5-1 and TRBJ2-3, with 7 nucleotides matching TRBD1. Germline CDR1 SGHRS, CDR2 YFSETQ. Trimming removed 4 bases from V and 2 bases from J; junction bases left unmatched: 10. The CDR3 contains 16 residues. CDR3 region: CASSPVQGVFTDTQYF. The CDR3 bases are TGCGCCAGCAGCCCGGTTCAGGGGGTCTTCACAGATACGCAGTATTTT.

This sequence joins TRBV3-1 and TRBJ1-6; a weak D match, TRBD1 (5 bases). The CDR3 runs to 18 residues. V lost 4 bases to trimming and J lost 4 bases, with 20 bases between them. Per germline, CDR1 LGHDT and CDR2 YNNKEL (reference sequence). The CDR3 DNA reads as TGTGCCAGCAGCCCAAAGCTAGCAGACAGTTCTTATAATTCACCCCTCCACTTT. Translated, it gives CASSPKLADSSYNSPLHF.

The J gene is TRBJ2-1, the V gene TRBV7-6; the match to TRBD1 covers 7 bases. The CDR3 covers 13 residues. J lost 12 bases, V lost 6 bases, and 11 bases had no gene match. Germline V gene data show CDR1 as SGHVS and CDR2 as FNYEAQ. Here the CDR3 reads CASRRGTAPRQFF. The CDR3, as DNA: TGTGCCAGCAGGAGAGGGACAGCACCAAGGCAGTTCTTC. Based on the CDR3 plus reference TRBV7-6 and TRBJ2-1, the full variable domain is GAGVSQSPRYKVTKRGQDVALRCDPISGHVSLYWYRQALGQGPEFLTYFNYEAQQDKSGLPNDRFSAERPEGSISTLTIQRTEQRDSAMYRCASRRGTAPRQFFGPGTRLTVL.

The V gene is TRBV7-2, the J gene TRBJ2-5; the match to TRBD2 covers 11 bases. V dropped 3 bases and J dropped 9; count of bases not matched to a gene: 12. The length of the CDR3 is 16 residues. Germline V gene lookup returns CDR1 SGHTA and CDR2 FQGNSA. DNA of the CDR3: TGTGCCAGCAGCTTCGTTAGCGGGAGGGCCCAAATGGCCCAGTACTTC. Translating gives CASSFVSGRAQMAQYF.